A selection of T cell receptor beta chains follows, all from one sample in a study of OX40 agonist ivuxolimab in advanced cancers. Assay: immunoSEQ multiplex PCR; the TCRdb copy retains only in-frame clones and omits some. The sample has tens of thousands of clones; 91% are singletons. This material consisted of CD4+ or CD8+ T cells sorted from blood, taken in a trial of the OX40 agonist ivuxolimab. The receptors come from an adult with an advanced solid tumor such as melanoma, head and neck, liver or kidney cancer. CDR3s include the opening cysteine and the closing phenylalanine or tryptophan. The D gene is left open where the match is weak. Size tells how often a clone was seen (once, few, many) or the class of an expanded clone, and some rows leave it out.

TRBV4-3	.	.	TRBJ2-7	CASSQDRHSSYEQYF	TGCGCCAGCAGCCAAGACCGGCACAGCTCCTACGAGCAGTACTTC
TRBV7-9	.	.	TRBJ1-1	CASSQTALRAEAFF	TGTGCCAGCAGCCAGACAGCGTTACGGGCTGAAGCTTTCTTT
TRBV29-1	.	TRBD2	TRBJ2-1	CSVEDLRLAGPSDEQFF	TGCAGCGTTGAAGATCTCCGACTAGCGGGACCAAGCGATGAGCAGTTCTTC
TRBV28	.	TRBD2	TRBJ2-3	CASSPPSGTSVDTQYF	TGTGCCAGCAGCCCCCCGAGCGGGACCTCTGTAGATACGCAGTATTTT
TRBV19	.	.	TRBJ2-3	CASSMGRRTLTDTQYF	TGTGCCAGTAGTATGGGCAGGCGAACCCTCACAGATACGCAGTATTTT
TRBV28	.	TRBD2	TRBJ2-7	CASSLNGGGLGQYF	TGTGCCAGCAGTTTGAATGGCGGGGGTCTGGGGCAGTACTTC
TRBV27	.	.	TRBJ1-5	CASSLGELNQPQHF	TGTGCCAGCAGTTTGGGCGAACTCAATCAGCCCCAGCATTTT
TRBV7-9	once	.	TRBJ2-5	CASSLGGGRETQYF	TGTGCCAGCAGCCTAGGGGGTGGGAGAGAGACCCAGTACTTC
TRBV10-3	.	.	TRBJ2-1	CAISWTQLKGNEQFF	TGTGCCATCAGCTGGACTCAACTCAAGGGCAATGAGCAGTTCTTC
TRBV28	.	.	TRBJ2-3	CASSSESSTDTQYF	TGTGCCAGCAGTTCGGAGAGTTCGACAGATACGCAGTATTTT
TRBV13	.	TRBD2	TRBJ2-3	CASSSTRSSGSTDTQYF	TGTGCCAGCAGCTCTACCAGATCTAGCGGGAGCACAGATACGCAGTATTTT
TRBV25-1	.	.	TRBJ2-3	CASSDWPPDTQYF	TGTGCCAGCAGTGACTGGCCACCAGATACGCAGTATTTT
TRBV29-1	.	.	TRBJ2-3	CSVPHSTDTQYF	TGCAGCGTTCCCCACTCCACAGATACGCAGTATTTT
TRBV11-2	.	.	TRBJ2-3	CASSLLSTDTQYF	TGTGCCAGCAGCTTACTTAGCACAGATACGCAGTATTTT
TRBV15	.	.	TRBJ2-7	CATSHTDSYEQYF	TGTGCCACCAGCCATACAGACTCCTACGAGCAGTACTTC
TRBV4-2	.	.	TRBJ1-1	CASSPLGMNTEAFF	TGTGCCAGCAGCCCTCTAGGAATGAACACTGAAGCTTTCTTT
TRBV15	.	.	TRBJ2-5	CATSRDRGAWETQYF	TGTGCCACCAGCAGAGATAGGGGGGCATGGGAGACCCAGTACTTC
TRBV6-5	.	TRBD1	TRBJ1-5	CASSPTGGNQPQHF	TGTGCCAGCAGTCCAACAGGGGGCAATCAGCCCCAGCATTTT
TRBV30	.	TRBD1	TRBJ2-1	CAWTDRGSNEQFF	TGTGCCTGGACAGACAGGGGCTCCAATGAGCAGTTCTTC
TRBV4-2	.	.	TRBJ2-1	CASSSLRGSWGNEQFF	TGTGCCAGCAGCTCTCTCCGGGGCAGTTGGGGGAATGAGCAGTTCTTC
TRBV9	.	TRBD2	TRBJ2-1	CASSVGGLASNEQFF	TGTGCCAGCAGCGTAGGGGGACTAGCTTCCAATGAGCAGTTCTTC
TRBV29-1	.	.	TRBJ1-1	CSVVTLDFSHVEF	TGCAGCGTTGTGACACTGGATTTTTCTCACGTCGAATTT
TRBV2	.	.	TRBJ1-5	CASSDPGDTNQPQHF	TGTGCCAGCAGTGACCCGGGAGATACAAATCAGCCCCAGCATTTT
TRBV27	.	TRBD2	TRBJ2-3	CASSLSGGAPPDTQYF	TGTGCCAGCAGTCTGAGCGGGGGGGCTCCGCCAGATACGCAGTATTTT
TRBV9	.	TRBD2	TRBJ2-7	CASSESGIVDEQYF	TGTGCCAGCAGCGAAAGCGGGATAGTCGACGAGCAGTACTTC
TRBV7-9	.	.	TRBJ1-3	CASSLIDSEGNTIYF	TGTGCCAGCAGCTTAATCGACAGTGAGGGAAACACCATATATTTT
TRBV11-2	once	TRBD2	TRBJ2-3	CASSSIPPGLAIVDTQYF	TGTGCCAGCAGCTCCATTCCCCCGGGACTAGCAATAGTAGATACGCAGTATTTT
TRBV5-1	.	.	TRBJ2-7	CASSLEGYFAYEQYF	TGCGCCAGCAGCTTGGAAGGGTACTTCGCCTACGAGCAGTACTTC
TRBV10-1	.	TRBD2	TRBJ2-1	CASSPVTGGPDTGGLF	TGCGCCAGCAGCCCCGTAACGGGAGGGCCGGATACTGGGGGTCTCTTC
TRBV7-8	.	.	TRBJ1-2	CASSLTPPPGHPYGYTF	TGTGCCAGCAGCTTAACGCCTCCCCCGGGGCACCCCTATGGCTACACCTTC
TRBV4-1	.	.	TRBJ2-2	CATRAGPNTGELFF	TGCGCCACGAGGGCAGGACCGAACACCGGGGAGCTGTTTTTT
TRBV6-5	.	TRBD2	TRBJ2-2	CASSYRRSGSTGELFF	TGTGCCAGCAGTTATAGGAGGAGCGGGAGCACCGGGGAGCTGTTTTTT
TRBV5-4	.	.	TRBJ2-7	CASSLGTLTGEQYF	TGTGCCAGCAGCTTAGGGACTTTGACCGGGGAGCAGTACTTC
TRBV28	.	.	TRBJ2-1	CASSLGRNNEQFF	TGTGCCAGCAGTTTGGGAAGAAACAATGAGCAGTTCTTC
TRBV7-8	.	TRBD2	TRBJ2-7	CASSFLAGPYEQYF	TGTGCCAGCAGCTTTCTAGCGGGACCATACGAGCAGTACTTC
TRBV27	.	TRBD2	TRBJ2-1	CASSEGTSGNEQFF	TGTGCCAGCAGTGAAGGGACTAGCGGTAATGAGCAGTTCTTC
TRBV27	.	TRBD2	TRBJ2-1	CASSPPGLASHNEQFF	TGTGCCAGCAGTCCCCCGGGACTAGCGTCACACAATGAGCAGTTCTTC
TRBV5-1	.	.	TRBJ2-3	CASSLASTDTQYF	TGCGCCAGCAGCTTGGCCAGTACAGATACGCAGTATTTT
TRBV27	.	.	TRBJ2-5	CASSSPSELGAQYF	TGTGCCAGCAGTTCCCCGTCCGAACTAGGGGCCCAGTACTTC
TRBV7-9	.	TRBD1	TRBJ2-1	CASSAYRGPYNEQFF	TGTGCCAGCAGCGCATACAGGGGCCCCTACAATGAGCAGTTCTTC
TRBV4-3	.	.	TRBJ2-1	CASSQDPPGEVYAEQFF	TGCGCCAGCAGCCAAGATCCCCCAGGAGAGGTCTACGCTGAGCAGTTCTTC
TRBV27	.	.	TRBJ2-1	CASSLLGDEQFF	TGTGCCAGCAGTTTACTAGGGGATGAGCAGTTCTTC
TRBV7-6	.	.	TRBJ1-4	CASSPTYSTNEKLFF	TGTGCCAGCAGCCCGACATATTCAACTAATGAAAAACTGTTTTTT
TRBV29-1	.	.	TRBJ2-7	CSTEDGYEQYF	TGCAGCACCGAGGACGGTTACGAGCAGTACTTC
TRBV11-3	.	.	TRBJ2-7	CASSLGGGYEQYF	TGTGCCAGCAGCTTAGGAGGGGGCTACGAGCAGTACTTC